This TCR beta chain comes out of a study of blood T cell repertoires in COVID-19. Study summary: Sites across the United States, Italy and Spain contributed samples from acute and convalescent COVID-19.

Produced via immunoSEQ multiplex PCR; TCRdb's table is partial and in-frame only. The sample has about 200,000 clones, around 84% seen once; the top ten hold 6.5% to 8.5%. Trimming pared 2 bases from V and 7 bases from J, leaving 7 bases between. The germline CDR1 and CDR2 sequences are SGHRS and YFSETQ. The CDR3 length is 12 residues. Participants, about 18 to 90 years old, spanned fewer than 25 US areas. Participants reported their clinical history, and cohort assignment relied on those reports. The source is a woman aged 40 to 50 with acute COVID-19. The V call is TRBV5-1, the J call TRBJ2-1, with D perhaps TRBD2 (5 bases). The sample consisted of PBMCs or T cells enriched from blood (not recorded which). CDR3 sequence reads: CASSLTRNEQFF. In DNA form, the CDR3 reads TGCGCCAGCAGCTTAACTAGGAATGAGCAGTTCTTC.